The sequence of this T cell receptor (beta chain) was determined in a study of T cell changes during pregnancy in multiple sclerosis. Method: immunoSEQ multiplex PCR; TCRdb's copy keeps in-frame clones and lacks some. The profile shows 30,000 to 35,000 clones, roughly nine tenths of them singletons. With 3 bases removed from V and 3 bases from J, the gap between germline ends came to 9 bases. The CDR3 spans 14 residues. CDR1 is SGHNT and CDR2 is YYREEE in the germline V gene (reference sequence). This chain connects TRBV5-4 to TRBJ2-2; a possible D gene is TRBD1 (6 bases). Sequencing was performed on CD8+ T cells from peripheral blood mononuclear cells, taken in the first trimester of pregnancy. The receptor's source is a female donor with multiple sclerosis, enrolled in a pregnancy study. CDR3 in DNA: TGTGCCAGCAGCTGGGGGCGGGACACCGGGGAGCTGTTTTTT. It specifies CASSWGRDTGELFF. Drawing the rest from reference TRBV5-4 and TRBJ2-2, the complete variable domain is ETGVTQSPTHLIKTRGQQVTLRCSSQSGHNTVSWYQQALGQGPQFIFQYYREEENGRGNFPPRFSGLQFPNYSSELNVNALELDDSALYLCASSWGRDTGELFFGEGSRLTVL.